These 19 T cell receptor beta chains were sequenced from one sample in a study of shared clonotypes between healthy human individuals. The method was immunoSEQ multiplex PCR; TCRdb's version includes in-frame clones alone and lacks a portion of them. Among approximately 2.1 million clones, over 85% were seen once, and the ten largest hold under 0.45%. The sample consisted of naive CD4+ T cells from PBMCs. Subset noted: CD45RA+ positively selected. The receptors here all came from a man in his late teens or twenties in good health. Some clones in this sample may be carry-over from other donors' samples.

This clone was seen more than once but under ten times. The gene calls are TRBV10-3 and TRBJ1-1; possibly TRBD1 for D (6 bases). Germline V gene lookup returns CDR1 ENHRY and CDR2 SYGVKD. The V gene lost 8 bases and the J gene lost 0 bases, with 10 bases spanning the gap. CDR3 length: 13 residues. CDR3 amino acids: CAIRTDLNTEAFF. CDR3 in DNA: TGTGCCATCCGGACAGACCTGAACACTGAAGCTTTCTTT.

This sequence joins TRBV5-6 and TRBJ1-2; no clear D gene. The CDR3 runs to 13 residues. Trimming took off 0 bases at V and 3 bases at J, with 6 bases between the two ends. Germline values: CDR1 SGHDT, CDR2 YYEEEE. The CDR3 region has the DNA TGTGCCAGCAGCTTGGTGCTGGACTATGGCTACACCTTC. Translation: CASSLVLDYGYTF.

V is TRBV7-8 and J is TRBJ2-1, with 10 bases lining up with TRBD2. Unmatched junction bases numbered 8, after V lost 5 bases and J lost 1 base. Germline lookup yields CDR1 SGHVS and CDR2 FQNEAQ. The CDR3 runs to 17 residues. The chain's CDR3 is CASSPDPSGRSYNEQFF. DNA for the CDR3: TGTGCCAGCAGCCCAGATCCTAGCGGGAGATCCTACAATGAGCAGTTCTTC.

The chain joins TRBV27 to TRBJ2-1; possibly TRBD2 for D (6 bases). Germline V gene lookup returns CDR1 MNHEY and CDR2 SMNVEV (reference sequence). CDR3 length equals 16 residues. The V end was cut by 7 bases, the J end by 0 bases, with 16 bases between. CDR3 bases: TGTGCCAGCATCTCCCCCCTAGCGAGCTCCTACAATGAGCAGTTCTTC. Protein product: CASISPLASSYNEQFF.

As regards this clone: Other DNA sequences in the same sample also yield this CDR3. The rearrangement uses TRBV29-1 and TRBJ2-5; D perhaps matches TRBD1 (5 bases). This CDR3 contains 13 residues. V was clipped by 4 bases and J by 2 bases, with 11 bases between them. Germline lookup yields CDR1 SQVTM and CDR2 ANQGSEA. The CDR3 is CSVVLTAQETQYF. Here the CDR3 DNA reads TGCAGCGTTGTCTTGACAGCTCAAGAGACCCAGTACTTC.

The chain recombines TRBV29-1 with TRBJ1-1; D is unresolved. The CDR3 runs 13 residues. The V gene lost 4 bases and the J gene lost 0 bases, with 9 bases spanning the gap. Germline CDR1 SQVTM, CDR2 ANQGSEA. In DNA form, the CDR3 reads TGCAGCGTTGCGGGGAAGATGAACACTGAAGCTTTCTTT. This codes for CSVAGKMNTEAFF.

CDR3: CASSSTSLSEGSVEQYF. CDR3 coding DNA: TGTGCCAGCAGCTCCACATCCCTCTCGGAGGGTAGTGTCGAGCAGTACTTC. V gene TRBV11-2 combines with J gene TRBJ2-7, with D possibly TRBD2 on 6 matching bases. The CDR3 has 17 residues. Trimming left V 4 bases short and J 6 bases short, with 25 bases between. Per germline, CDR1 SGHAT and CDR2 FQNNGV.

J is TRBJ2-7 and V is TRBV9, with unresolved D. The CDR3 length is 14 residues. Looked up from germline, CDR1 is SGDLS and CDR2 is YYNGEE. Deletions cut 1 base from V and 0 bases from J, with 8 bases between. Here the CDR3 DNA reads TGTGCCAGCAGCGTAACAGCGTTCTCCTACGAGCAGTACTTC. Amino acids: CASSVTAFSYEQYF.

The chain employs TRBV11-2 and TRBJ1-3; weak D call: TRBD1 (5 bases). This CDR3 is built from 13 residues. V dropped 3 bases and J dropped 4 bases, with 7 bases sitting between them. Looked up from germline, CDR1 is SGHAT and CDR2 is FQNNGV. The CDR3 nucleotides are TGTGCCAGCAGCTTCAGGGAAGGAAACACCATATATTTT. Residues: CASSFREGNTIYF.

This sequence joins TRBV21-1 and TRBJ1-2; whether TRBD1, the table's D call, matches the DNA was not checked. TRBV21-1 is given as a pseudogene. The CDR3 is 17 residues long. This CDR3 is CASVCARTGTFYYGYTF. The CDR3 region has the DNA TGTGCCAGCGTTTGCGCCCGGACAGGGACGTTTTACTATGGCTACACCTTC.

The chain combines TRBV6-6 with TRBJ1-4; possible D gene TRBD1, 5 bases. Germline V gene data show CDR1 as MNHNY and CDR2 as SVGAGI (reference sequence). The germline V and J ends were trimmed by 4 bases and 0 bases, with 12 bases remaining between them. The CDR3 sequence is 16 residues long. The CDR3 loop is CASSFRQTATNEKLFF. CDR3 in DNA: TGTGCCAGCAGTTTCCGACAGACGGCAACTAATGAAAAACTGTTTTTT.

For this clone: This same CDR3 is encoded by further DNA sequences in the sample. This chain links TRBV5-1 with TRBJ1-2; D ambiguous. The CDR3 runs to 14 residues. Germline V gives CDR1 SGHRS, CDR2 YFSETQ. Deletions cut 0 bases from V and 2 bases from J, with 8 bases between. CDR3 sequence reads: CASSLESPNYGYTF. The CDR3 DNA reads as TGCGCCAGCAGCTTGGAGTCACCCAACTATGGCTACACCTTC.

This chain uses TRBV18 with TRBJ1-1; D unresolved. CDR1 is KGHSH, CDR2 LQKENI, per germline. The CDR3 spans 14 residues. V was pared by 3 bases and J by 10 bases, with 18 bases between. This chain's CDR3 is CASSPPAQARGAFF. DNA of the CDR3: TGTGCCAGCTCACCCCCGGCACAAGCCCGTGGAGCTTTCTTT.

This sequence joins TRBV6-1 and TRBJ1-4; D gene unclear. Germline V gene data show CDR1 as MNHNS and CDR2 as SASEGT. V was cut by 5 bases and J by 13 bases, with 17 bases left in between. The CDR3 spans 13 residues. CDR3 sequence: CASSPVRGEGLFF. As DNA, the CDR3 is TGTGCCAGCAGTCCCGTACGCGGGGAGGGACTGTTTTTT.

The rearrangement links TRBV19 to TRBJ2-4; the match to TRBD1 covers 10 bases. Germline loops: CDR1 LNHDA, CDR2 SQIVND (reference sequence). The CDR3 spans 14 residues. The V gene end was trimmed by 10 bases and the J gene end by 2 bases; junction bases not matched to a gene: 5. CDR3 nucleotides: TGTGCCACCCGGACAGGGGGATCCAAAAACATTCAGTACTTC. This encodes CATRTGGSKNIQYF.

V and J are TRBV7-2 and TRBJ2-7; 8 bases agree with TRBD2. V gave up 0 bases and J gave up 0 bases; unmatched junction bases: 7. Germline values: CDR1 SGHTA, CDR2 FQGNSA. The CDR3 sequence is 17 residues long. The DNA for the CDR3 is TGTGCCAGCAGCTTAGCCCCTAGCGGGTCAAACTCCTACGAGCAGTACTTC. Protein product: CASSLAPSGSNSYEQYF.

There are a few counts of this clone. This chain links TRBV6-5 with TRBJ1-1, with no clear D. This CDR3 contains 13 residues. Germline values: CDR1 MNHEY, CDR2 SVGAGI. Between the trimmed V and J ends, which lost 0 bases and 4 bases, there was a span of 6 bases. DNA for the CDR3: TGTGCCAGCAGTTACTCTACCTCCACTGAAGCTTTCTTT. It specifies CASSYSTSTEAFF.

The chain links TRBV28 to TRBJ1-2; the D is unclear. Germline values: CDR1 MDHEN, CDR2 SYDVKM. V was clipped by 9 bases and J by 4 bases, with 12 bases between them. This CDR3 is 12 amino acids long. The CDR3 bases are TGTGCCAGTGTTCGGGGTTCCTATGGCTACACCTTC. Translation gives CASVRGSYGYTF.

This chain's CDR3 is CSVRGTTDTQYF. The CDR3 DNA follows: TGCAGCGTTAGGGGGACCACAGATACGCAGTATTTT. The rearrangement links TRBV29-1 to TRBJ2-3; TRBD1 might be the D (6 bases). V shed 5 bases and J shed 2 bases, with 8 bases lying between them. The CDR3 is made up of 12 amino acids. CDR1 is SQVTM, CDR2 ANQGSEA, per germline.